This passage covers 3 T cell receptor beta chains from one sample sequenced in a study of blood T cell repertoires in COVID-19. Data came from immunoSEQ multiplex PCR; TCRdb stores just in-frame clones and leaves some out. The table lists around 130,000 clones, approximately 83% of them singletons. The sample taken for sequencing was peripheral blood. The receptors originated from a woman aged 50 to 60 who had recovered from COVID-19.

The rearrangement uses TRBV7-3 and TRBJ1-1; D unclear. The germline V gene encodes CDR1 SGHTA and CDR2 FQGTGA. The V gene lost 6 bases and the J gene lost 3 bases, with 11 bases spanning the gap. The CDR3 consists of 13 residues. The CDR3 sequence is CASSQAKHTEAFF. The DNA for the CDR3 is TGTGCCAGCAGTCAGGCAAAACACACTGAAGCTTTCTTT.

Comment on this clone: This same CDR3 is encoded by further DNA sequences in the sample. This rearrangement joins TRBV20-1 to TRBJ2-3; tentative D call: TRBD1 (6 bases). Trimming left V 3 bases short and J 4 bases short, with 11 bases between. CDR1 and CDR2 from the germline V gene are DFQATT and SNEGSKA (reference sequence). The CDR3 consists of 13 residues. The CDR3 spells CSASGGGADTQYF. CDR3 sequence (DNA): TGCAGTGCTAGTGGTGGGGGCGCAGATACGCAGTATTTT.

The sample holds one count of this clone. The gene calls are TRBV14 and TRBJ2-7; D is unclear. This CDR3 comprises 14 residues. CDR1 is SGHDN and CDR2 is FVKESK in the germline V gene. V was shortened by 0 bases and J by 8 bases, with 14 bases between the two germline ends. This chain's CDR3 is CASSQDPSVRQQYF. CDR3 coding DNA: TGTGCCAGCAGCCAAGATCCAAGCGTACGGCAGCAGTACTTC. The complete variable domain, with remaining parts taken from reference TRBV14 and TRBJ2-7, reads EAGVTQFPSHSVIEKGQTVTLRCDPISGHDNLYWYRRVMGKEIKFLLHFVKESKQDESGMPNNRFLAERTGGTYSTLKVQPAELEDSGVYFCASSQDPSVRQQYFGPGTRLTVT.